The T cell receptor beta chain described here comes from a study of cytomegalovirus exposure and HLA in healthy donors. Profiling relied on immunoSEQ multiplex PCR, and the TCRdb table lists in-frame clones only, not all of them. The sample yields some 170,000 clones, roughly 90% seen once. This clone was found once. As yet, its antigen is unknown. Study-wide results and caveats: The study labeled 164 TCR beta chains cytomegalovirus-associated. CMV antigen specificity of three CMV-associated chains was confirmed in vitro. It was reported that the classifier diagnosed cytomegalovirus status with high specificity and sensitivity in both the original and validation cohorts.

The CDR3 length is 16 residues. V was clipped by 6 bases and J by 2 bases; unmatched bases: 13. CDR1 and CDR2 (germline): SGHDT, YYEEEE. Specimen: PBMCs. This chain joins TRBV5-6 and TRBJ2-5; 7 bases are shared with TRBD2. This sequence originates from a woman under 30 in good health and CMV-seronegative. CDR3 in amino acids: CASISLAGTTQETQYF. As DNA, the CDR3 is TGTGCCAGCATCAGCTTAGCAGGGACTACGCAAGAGACCCAGTACTTC. Supplemented by reference TRBV5-6 and TRBJ2-5, the full variable domain reads DAGVTQSPTHLIKTRGQQVTLRCSPKSGHDTVSWYQQALGQGPQFIFQYYEEEERQRGNFPDRFSGHQFPNYSSELNVNALLLGDSALYLCASISLAGTTQETQYFGPGTRLLVL.